This T cell receptor (beta chain) was obtained from a study of blood T cell repertoires in COVID-19. Data came from immunoSEQ multiplex PCR; TCRdb stores just in-frame clones and leaves some out. The data show 110,000 to 150,000 clones, with about 87% seen just once and roughly 5% held by the top ten. The ends lost 4 bases at V and 0 bases at J; junction bases unmatched: 2. Germline V gene sequence: CDR1 SGHVS, CDR2 FQNEAQ. The CDR3 sequence is 15 residues long. Material for sequencing was peripheral blood. The sequence was obtained from a human donor in a cohort sampled during active COVID-19. The rearrangement joins TRBV7-8 to TRBJ2-2, with TRBD1 matching 7 bases. The CDR3 here is CASSSDRANTGELFF. In nucleotides, the CDR3 is TGTGCCAGCAGCTCCGACAGGGCGAACACCGGGGAGCTGTTTTTT. The full variable domain, in which reference TRBV7-8 and TRBJ2-2 provide the parts outside the CDR3, is GAGVSQSPRYKVAKRGQDVALRCDPISGHVSLFWYQQALGQGPEFLTYFQNEAQLDKSGLPSDRFFAERPEGSVSTLKIQRTQQEDSAVYLCASSSDRANTGELFFGEGSRLTVL.